Shown below are 8 T cell receptor beta chains from a single sample sequenced in a study of blood T cell repertoires in COVID-19. Measured with immunoSEQ multiplex PCR; TCRdb has only the in-frame clones, and not every one. The sample shows a few hundred thousand clones, roughly nine tenths of them seen only once. Sequencing was performed on PBMCs or T cells enriched from blood (not recorded which). Source of these receptors: a man between 18 and 29 years old who had recovered from COVID-19.

The J gene is TRBJ2-7, the V gene TRBV7-6; 9 positions match TRBD1. V lost 5 bases, J lost 1 base, and 9 bases stayed unmatched. The CDR3 extends over 16 amino acids. Germline CDR1 reads SGHVS; CDR2 reads FNYEAQ. The CDR3 DNA follows: TGTGCCAGCAGCCCGGATTCCGGACAGGGGTCCTACGAGCAGTACTTC. This codes for CASSPDSGQGSYEQYF.

V usage is TRBV5-1 and J usage is TRBJ1-1; perhaps TRBD1 as D (6 bases). In germline, CDR1 is SGHRS, CDR2 YFSETQ. There are 14 residues in the CDR3. V gave up 0 bases and J gave up 3 bases, with 9 bases separating them. The CDR3 nucleotides read TGCGCCAGCAGCTTGGGGACAGCCTACACTGAAGCTTTCTTT. This codes for CASSLGTAYTEAFF.

This chain connects TRBV7-2 to TRBJ2-2; 10 positions match TRBD2. CDR3 size: 16 residues. Germline values: CDR1 SGHTA, CDR2 FQGNSA. V shed 1 base and J 5 bases; nucleotides not matched to a gene: 4. CDR3: CASSLVAGGVTGELFF. The CDR3 DNA reads as TGTGCCAGCAGCTTAGTAGCGGGGGGTGTAACCGGGGAGCTGTTTTTT.

V is TRBV7-2 and J is TRBJ2-4; the match to TRBD2 covers 14 bases. The trim removed 6 bases at V and 6 bases at J, leaving 7 bases unmatched. This CDR3 contains 16 residues. CDR1 is SGHTA and CDR2 is FQGNSA in the germline V gene. CDR3 sequence reads: CASSAPGLAGGNIQYF. The DNA of the CDR3 is TGTGCCAGCAGTGCCCCAGGACTAGCGGGAGGAAACATTCAGTACTTC. The variable domain in full, completed from reference TRBV7-2 and TRBJ2-4, reads GAGVSQSPSNKVTEKGKDVELRCDPISGHTALYWYRQSLGQGLEFLIYFQGNSAPDKSGLPSDRFSAERTGGSVSTLTIQRTQQEDSAVYLCASSAPGLAGGNIQYFGAGTRLSVL.

V is TRBV6-5 and J is TRBJ2-1; D is ambiguous. CDR3 length: 13 amino acids. Per the germline V gene, CDR1 is MNHEY and CDR2 is SVGAGI. V gave up 6 bases and J gave up 4 bases, with 10 bases separating them. The CDR3 nucleotides are TGTGCCAGCAGCCCCGTCCGGTACAATGAGCAGTTCTTC. The encoded protein is CASSPVRYNEQFF.

V is TRBV5-5 and J is TRBJ2-3, with 12 bases fitting TRBD2. V dropped 0 bases and J dropped 3; count of bases not matched to a gene: 5. Germline V CDR1 and CDR2: SGHKS, YYEKEE (reference sequence). The CDR3 totals 17 residues. The CDR3 protein is CASSLARTSGTTDTQYF. The CDR3 DNA sequence: TGTGCCAGCAGCTTGGCCCGGACTAGCGGGACAACAGATACGCAGTATTTT. Based on the CDR3 plus reference TRBV5-5 and TRBJ2-3, the full variable domain is DAGVTQSPTHLIKTRGQQVTLRCSPISGHKSVSWYQQVLGQGPQFIFQYYEKEERGRGNFPDRFSARQFPNYSSELNVNALLLGDSALYLCASSLARTSGTTDTQYFGPGTRLTVL.

The chain couples TRBV18 to TRBJ2-7, with D perhaps TRBD2 (6 bases). The CDR3 loop spans 15 amino acids. Trimming removed 1 base from V and 5 bases from J, with 15 bases in between. CDR1 and CDR2 from the germline V gene are KGHSH and LQKENI. The CDR3 coding sequence is TGTGCCAGCTCACCACGGGAAGGAGGGGAGGACGAGCAGTACTTC. The encoded protein is CASSPREGGEDEQYF. The complete variable domain, with remaining parts taken from reference TRBV18 and TRBJ2-7, reads NAGVMQNPRHLVRRRGQEARLRCSPMKGHSHVYWYRQLPEEGLKFMVYLQKENIIDESGMPKERFSAEFPKEGPSILRIQQVVRGDSAAYFCASSPREGGEDEQYFGPGTRLTVT.

The rearrangement links TRBV7-3 to TRBJ2-3; 10 nucleotides align to TRBD1. Germline loops: CDR1 SGHTA, CDR2 FQGTGA. Unmatched junction bases numbered 4, after V lost 4 bases and J lost 6 bases. CDR3 length equals 14 residues. CDR3 sequence reads: CASSSGQGSDTQYF. The CDR3 nucleotides are TGTGCCAGCAGCTCGGGACAGGGGTCGGATACGCAGTATTTT.